The 18 T cell receptor beta chains presented below share a single source sample, sequenced in a study of T cell responses to AZD1222 COVID-19 vaccine. Only in-frame clones appear in the TCRdb table, and some are missing; sequencing was by immunoSEQ multiplex PCR. The data hold around 120,000 clones, with 93% observed a single time. The sample consisted of peripheral blood, taken 28 days after the second AZD1222 dose. The receptor set was obtained from an adult who received the AZD1222 COVID-19 vaccine.

This chain joins TRBV3-1 (or the pseudogene TRBV3-2) and TRBJ2-7; TRBD2 might be the D (5 bases). The CDR3 is made up of 13 amino acids. The V and J ends lost 1 base and 5 bases respectively, with 9 bases between them. Germline CDR1 reads LGHDT; CDR2 reads YNNKEL (reference sequence). The CDR3 loop is CASSQVGIHEQYF. In DNA form, the CDR3 reads TGTGCCAGCAGCCAAGTCGGGATCCACGAGCAGTACTTC.

V gene TRBV15 combines with J gene TRBJ2-7, with unresolved D. The CDR3 extends over 16 amino acids. Germline V gene data show CDR1 as LNHNV and CDR2 as YYDKDF (reference sequence). Trimming left V 0 bases short and J 4 bases short, with 16 bases between. This CDR3 is CATSRDRASEGYEQYF. CDR3 DNA sequence: TGTGCCACCAGCAGAGATAGGGCCTCGGAAGGATACGAGCAGTACTTC.

The chain carries TRBV5-1 and TRBJ2-6, with D tentatively TRBD1 (5 bases). V was clipped by 1 base and J by 1 base, with 12 bases between them. The germline gives CDR1 SGHRS, CDR2 YFSETQ. The CDR3 extends over 17 amino acids. The CDR3 nucleotides read TGCGCCAGCAGCTTGACAGGCCCGCAATCTGGGGCCAACGTCCTGACTTTC. It yields the protein CASSLTGPQSGANVLTF.

This clone was seen a single time. This chain connects TRBV30 to TRBJ1-2; D may be TRBD1 (6 bases). V was clipped by 2 bases and J by 4 bases, with 11 bases between them. The CDR3 runs 13 residues. Germline V gives CDR1 GTSNPN, CDR2 SVGIG (reference sequence). CDR3 coding DNA: TGTGCCTGGAGTCCGCCGGGGGCCTATGGCTACACCTTC. Amino acids: CAWSPPGAYGYTF.

The chain couples TRBV6-1 to TRBJ2-7; TRBD1 or TRBD2 may be the D gene (5 bases each). The V gene lost 3 bases and the J gene lost 2 bases, with 17 bases spanning the gap. The CDR3 spans 16 residues. Germline CDR1 MNHNS, CDR2 SASEGT. This chain's CDR3 is CASSDAFPGRAYEQYF. In nucleotides, the CDR3 is TGTGCCAGCAGTGACGCATTCCCGGGACGGGCCTACGAGCAGTACTTC.

The chain combines TRBV12-3 or TRBV12-4 with TRBJ2-7; D possibly uses TRBD1 or TRBD2 (6 bases each). Trimming pared 7 bases from V and 3 bases from J, leaving 10 bases between. The CDR3 has 12 residues. The CDR3 spells CASTKGGYEQYF. CDR3 in DNA: TGTGCCAGCACCAAGGGGGGCTACGAGCAGTACTTC.

The chain couples TRBV27 to TRBJ2-7; 7 bases agree with TRBD2. Germline loops: CDR1 MNHEY, CDR2 SMNVEV (reference sequence). CDR3 length equals 16 residues. V gave up 0 bases and J gave up 2 bases; unmatched junction bases: 7. The CDR3 nucleotides read TGTGCCAGCAGTTTATCAACTAGCGCCCCGGCCTACGAGCAGTACTTC. The encoded protein is CASSLSTSAPAYEQYF.

The V gene is TRBV2, the J gene TRBJ2-3, with a tentative D call TRBD2 (6 bases). Deletions cut 2 bases from V and 4 bases from J, with 13 bases between. The CDR3 has 15 amino acids. CDR1 is SNHLY, CDR2 FYNNEI, per germline. Here the CDR3 DNA reads TGTGCCAGCAGTGAAAAGAGGGTAGCGGCAGATACGCAGTATTTT. It encodes CASSEKRVAADTQYF.

The chain has TRBV6-6 and TRBJ1-1; TRBD1 might be the D (6 bases). Germline V CDR1 and CDR2: MNHNY, SVGAGI (reference sequence). Deletions cut 4 bases from V and 8 bases from J, with 11 bases between. The CDR3 loop spans 12 amino acids. CDR3 bases: TGTGCCAGCAGTTCTACAGGGATAGAAGCTTTCTTT. Amino acid sequence: CASSSTGIEAFF.

V usage is TRBV10-2 and J usage is TRBJ1-2; perhaps TRBD1 as D (5 bases). Trimming shortened V by 6 bases and J by 7 bases, and 15 bases separated the two germline ends. The CDR3 sequence is 13 residues long. Germline V gene sequence: CDR1 WSHSY, CDR2 SAAADI. CDR3 nucleotides: TGCGCCAGCAGCCCGACAGAATTCGGTGGCTACACCTTC. Translation gives CASSPTEFGGYTF.

The chain joins TRBV6-2 or TRBV6-3 to TRBJ1-1, with D uncertain. The CDR3 length is 15 residues. Trimming pared 4 bases from V and 4 bases from J, leaving 16 bases between. CDR1 and CDR2 from the germline V gene are MNHEY and SVGEGT. The CDR3 is CASSSGWGRSTEAFF. DNA for the CDR3: TGTGCCAGCAGTTCTGGTTGGGGTCGGTCCACTGAAGCTTTCTTT.

V is TRBV2 and J is TRBJ2-7; a weak D match, TRBD2 (5 bases). CDR3 length equals 14 residues. The germline V gene has CDR1 SNHLY and CDR2 FYNNEI. With 3 bases removed from V and 3 bases from J, the gap between germline ends came to 12 bases. In DNA form, the CDR3 reads TGTGCCAGCAGTGACCGTAAACTAGGCTACGAGCAGTACTTC. Residues: CASSDRKLGYEQYF.

The gene calls are TRBV2 and TRBJ1-1, with D unresolved. The germline CDR1 and CDR2 sequences are SNHLY and FYNNEI. This CDR3 has 10 amino acids. V dropped 1 base and J dropped 10 bases, with 4 bases sitting between them. CDR3 protein: CASSEVPAFF. CDR3 DNA: TGTGCCAGCAGTGAAGTTCCAGCTTTCTTT.

This chain uses TRBV24-1 with TRBJ2-2, with no clear D. Trimming pared 4 bases from V and 9 bases from J, leaving 5 bases between. This CDR3 spans 11 amino acids. Germline V gene data show CDR1 as KGHDR and CDR2 as SFDVKD. CDR3 bases: TGTGCCACCAGTGAAGGGAGGGAGCTGTTTTTT. The encoded protein is CATSEGRELFF.

This chain connects TRBV2 to TRBJ1-4, with a possible D match to TRBD1 (5 bases). This CDR3 region has 15 residues. Trimming shortened V by 7 bases and J by 3 bases, and 15 bases separated the two germline ends. In germline, CDR1 is SNHLY, CDR2 FYNNEI. The CDR3 DNA sequence: TGTGCCAGCACCCAGGAAAAGGGGCCTAATGAAAAACTGTTTTTT. As protein: CASTQEKGPNEKLFF.

This clone was detected only a few times. The gene calls are TRBV19 and TRBJ2-2; tentative D call: TRBD1 (6 bases). V was clipped by 3 bases and J by 0 bases, with 11 bases between them. Germline lookup yields CDR1 LNHDA and CDR2 SQIVND (reference sequence). The CDR3 totals 16 residues. CDR3 DNA sequence: TGTGCCAGTAGTATTCTGCAGGGGTCGAACACCGGGGAGCTGTTTTTT. This gives the protein CASSILQGSNTGELFF.

The chain joins TRBV4-3 to TRBJ1-2; the D gene is possibly TRBD1 (5 bases). This CDR3 has 15 amino acids. Trimming took 0 bases from V and 5 from J, leaving 13 bases between them. Germline CDR1 is LGHNA and CDR2 is YSLEER. The CDR3 loop reads CASSQDRTGSYGYTF. CDR3 sequence (DNA): TGCGCCAGCAGCCAAGATCGTACAGGATCTTATGGCTACACCTTC.

This clone was seen only once. J is TRBJ1-5 and V is TRBV3-1 (or the pseudogene TRBV3-2), with D maybe TRBD1 (6 bases). The CDR3 runs 18 residues. The V end was cut by 3 bases, the J end by 2 bases, with 20 bases between. Per germline, CDR1 LGHDT and CDR2 YNNKEL (reference sequence). The CDR3 loop is CASSQGRRGGLGNQPQHF. CDR3 DNA sequence: TGTGCCAGCAGCCAGGGGAGAAGGGGGGGGCTGGGCAATCAGCCCCAGCATTTT.